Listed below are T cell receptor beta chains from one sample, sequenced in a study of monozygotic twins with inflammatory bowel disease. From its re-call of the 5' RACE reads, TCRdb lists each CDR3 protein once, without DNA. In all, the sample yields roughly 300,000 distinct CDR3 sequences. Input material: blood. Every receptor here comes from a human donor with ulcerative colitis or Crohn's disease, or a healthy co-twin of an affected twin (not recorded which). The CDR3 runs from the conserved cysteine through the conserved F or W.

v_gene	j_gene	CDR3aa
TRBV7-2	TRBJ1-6	CASSLGTEGLSPLHF
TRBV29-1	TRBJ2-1	CSVGMSSTGEQFF
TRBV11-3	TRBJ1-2	CASSYNRGWYTF
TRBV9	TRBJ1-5	CASSGVNSNQPQHF
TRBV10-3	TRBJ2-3	CAIRAAGGLTDTQYF
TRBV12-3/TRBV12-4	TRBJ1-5	CASSFMGGAGQPQHF
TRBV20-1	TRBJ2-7	CSARDSGTGKYEQYF
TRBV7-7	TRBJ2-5	CASSSLGLAGETQYF
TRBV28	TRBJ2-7	CASRGTGRTYEQYF
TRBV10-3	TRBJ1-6	CAITPGGRKAGHNSPLHF
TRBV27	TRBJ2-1	CASSQGTSGRKLNEQFF
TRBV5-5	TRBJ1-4	CASSFGNEKLFF
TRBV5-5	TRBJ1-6	CASSLTGTGGFGNSPLHF
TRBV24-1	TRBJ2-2	CATSDYGVNTGELFF
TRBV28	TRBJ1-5	CASSFLIKNRRQDSNQPQHF
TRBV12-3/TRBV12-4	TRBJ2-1	CASGLGGGYNEQFF
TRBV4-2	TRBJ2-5	CASSQGWQETQYF
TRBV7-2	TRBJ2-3	CASSPASGGARDTQYF
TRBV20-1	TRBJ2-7	CSARRQGGEQYF
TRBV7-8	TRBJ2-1	CASSLLASGEQFF